This T cell receptor (beta chain) is from a study of shared clonotypes between healthy human individuals. Study details: Plates per donor: three CD4 naive, three CD4 memory, two CD8 naive, one CD8 memory. Overall study results and limits: A reduction in generation probabilities was seen for non-shared clonotypes relative to those shared by all four donors.

Original methodology: Filtering differed, since immunoSEQ gave only junction sequences and no quality scores. TCRdb's table, derived via immunoSEQ multiplex PCR, lists solely in-frame clones and lacks some. D and trimming were read from the DNA, whereas the V and J calls and clone size are those reported in that table. Of roughly 1.5 million clones listed, 98% are singletons. Regarding this clone: As yet, its antigen is unknown.

The receptor was isolated from a man aged 25-45 years in good health. The sequenced material came from naive CD4+ T cells sorted from blood. Subset: CD45RA+ positively selected.

CDR3 bases: TGTGCCAGCAGCCCTGAGCGACAGGGTATTTACAATGAGCAGTTCTTC. Residues: CASSPERQGIYNEQFF. The J gene is TRBJ2-1, the V gene TRBV7-8; 7 bases line up with TRBD1. Germline trimming cut 5 bases from V and 4 bases from J; bases unmatched to any gene: 11. The CDR3 totals 16 residues. In germline, CDR1 is SGHVS, CDR2 FQNEAQ. Combining the CDR3 with reference TRBV7-8 and TRBJ2-1 gives the whole variable domain GAGVSQSPRYKVAKRGQDVALRCDPISGHVSLFWYQQALGQGPEFLTYFQNEAQLDKSGLPSDRFFAERPEGSVSTLKIQRTQQEDSAVYLCASSPERQGIYNEQFFGPGTRLTVL.